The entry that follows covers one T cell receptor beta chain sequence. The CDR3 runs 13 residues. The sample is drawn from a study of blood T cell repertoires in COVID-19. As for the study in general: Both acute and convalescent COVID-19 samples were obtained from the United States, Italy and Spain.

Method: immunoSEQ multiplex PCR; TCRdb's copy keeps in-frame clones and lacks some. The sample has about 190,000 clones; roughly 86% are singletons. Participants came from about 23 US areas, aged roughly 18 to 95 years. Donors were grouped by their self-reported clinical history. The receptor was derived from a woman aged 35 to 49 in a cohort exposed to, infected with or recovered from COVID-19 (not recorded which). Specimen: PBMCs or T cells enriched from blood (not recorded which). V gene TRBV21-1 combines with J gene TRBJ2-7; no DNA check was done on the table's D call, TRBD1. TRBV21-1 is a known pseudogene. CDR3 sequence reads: CAGTDRPSYEQYF. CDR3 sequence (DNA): TGTGCCGGCACGGACAGGCCCTCCTACGAGCAGTACTTC.